These T cell receptor beta chains were read from a single sample in a study of cytomegalovirus exposure and HLA in healthy donors. Repertoires were generated with immunoSEQ multiplex PCR, while TCRdb's copy carries only in-frame clones and drops some. The sample carries fewer than 200,000 clones, roughly 90% recorded once. Material: PBMCs. The receptors shown here come from a woman aged 25 to 39 in good health and CMV-seronegative. The CDR3 runs from the conserved cysteine through the conserved F or W. A D gene is named only where the DNA matches it firmly. Part of the rows lack a size; the others show once, few, many or a class for expanded clones.

TRBV4-3	TRBJ2-7	TRBD1	.	CASSQDEGTGNYEQYF	TGCGCCAGCAGCCAAGATGAGGGGACAGGGAATTACGAGCAGTACTTC
TRBV10-3	TRBJ2-2	.	.	CAIRAGPPQEPNTGELFF	TGTGCCATCCGGGCGGGGCCGCCACAAGAACCGAACACCGGGGAGCTGTTTTTT
TRBV27	TRBJ2-1	.	.	CASSLPPAGQSSYNEQFF	TGTGCCAGCAGTTTACCCCCCGCGGGACAGAGCTCCTACAATGAGCAGTTCTTC
TRBV27	TRBJ2-7	TRBD1	.	CASSLSGGIYEQYF	TGTGCCAGCAGTTTATCAGGGGGCATTTACGAGCAGTACTTC
TRBV7-9	TRBJ2-7	TRBD2	.	CASTHGGSYDEQYF	TGTGCCAGCACCCACGGGGGGAGTTACGACGAGCAGTACTTC
TRBV2	TRBJ2-3	TRBD1	.	CARDPGQGPTDTQYF	TGTGCCAGGGACCCGGGACAGGGGCCTACAGATACGCAGTATTTT
TRBV2	TRBJ2-7	.	.	CASGTSYEQYF	TGTGCCAGCGGGACCTCCTACGAGCAGTACTTC
TRBV5-1	TRBJ2-3	.	.	CASSLDRPSTDTQYF	TGCGCCAGCAGCTTGGACAGGCCGAGCACAGATACGCAGTATTTT
TRBV7-9	TRBJ2-7	TRBD1	.	CASSLSWTGNYEQYF	TGTGCCAGCAGCTTATCATGGACAGGGAACTACGAGCAGTACTTC
TRBV7-2	TRBJ2-1	.	.	CASSLATVYEQFF	TGTGCCAGCAGCTTAGCGACAGTATATGAGCAGTTCTTC
TRBV5-1	TRBJ2-3	.	.	CASSFLPPDTQYF	TGCGCCAGCAGCTTCCTACCCCCGGATACGCAGTATTTT
TRBV7-2	TRBJ2-1	TRBD1	.	CASSLAPGQPYNEQFF	TGTGCCAGCAGCTTAGCTCCGGGACAGCCTTACAATGAGCAGTTCTTC
TRBV5-6	TRBJ2-7	.	.	CASSFTGYNEQYF	TGTGCCAGCAGCTTTACAGGGTACAACGAGCAGTACTTC
TRBV6-5	TRBJ1-1	.	.	CASRLGTNTEAFF	TGTGCCAGCAGGTTAGGAACGAACACTGAAGCTTTCTTT
TRBV6-1	TRBJ2-1	TRBD1	.	CASSEAGTGGGNEQFF	TGTGCCAGCAGTGAAGCTGGGACAGGGGGCGGCAATGAGCAGTTCTTC
TRBV7-9	TRBJ1-2	.	few	CASRNPAGADGYTF	TGTGCCAGCAGAAACCCGGCGGGGGCGGATGGCTACACCTTC
TRBV2	TRBJ1-4	.	.	CASQKGTNEKLFF	TGTGCCAGCCAAAAAGGCACTAATGAAAAACTGTTTTTT
TRBV4-3	TRBJ1-2	TRBD1	.	CASSLRPGQAGGYTF	TGCGCCAGCAGCCTTCGACCGGGACAGGCAGGTGGCTACACCTTC
TRBV7-9	TRBJ2-4	TRBD2	few	CASSPAGGQGKNIQYF	TGTGCCAGCAGCCCCGCGGGGGGGCAAGGCAAAAACATTCAGTACTTC
TRBV7-3	TRBJ1-1	.	.	CASSSQGHTEAFF	TGTGCCAGCAGCTCCCAGGGTCACACTGAAGCTTTCTTT
TRBV27	TRBJ2-1	.	.	CASSLAFGLEQFF	TGTGCCAGCAGTTTGGCGTTCGGACTCGAGCAGTTCTTC
TRBV11-2	TRBJ2-7	.	.	CASSFRAGWQNEQYF	TGTGCCAGCAGCTTTCGGGCAGGGTGGCAGAACGAGCAGTACTTC
TRBV7-6	TRBJ1-5	.	.	CASSLGVGRSGQPQHF	TGTGCCAGCAGCTTAGGGGTTGGGAGGTCGGGTCAGCCCCAGCATTTT
TRBV19	TRBJ2-3	TRBD1	.	CASSIGQGRGTDTQYF	TGTGCCAGTAGTATCGGACAGGGTAGGGGTACAGATACGCAGTATTTT
TRBV2	TRBJ2-7	.	.	CASLVGDYEQYF	TGTGCCAGCCTTGTAGGGGACTACGAGCAGTACTTC
TRBV27	TRBJ2-3	TRBD2	.	CASSLRGEIVVDTQYF	TGTGCCAGCAGTTTACGGGGGGAGATTGTGGTAGATACGCAGTATTTT
TRBV7-2	TRBJ2-3	.	once	CASVVGPGDTQYF	TGTGCCAGCGTAGTGGGCCCGGGGGATACGCAGTATTTT
TRBV5-4	TRBJ2-1	.	.	CASSLLRGPYNEQFF	TGTGCCAGCAGCTTGCTTCGGGGGCCCTACAATGAGCAGTTCTTC
TRBV29-1	TRBJ1-1	.	.	CSVSGHAGEAFF	TGCAGCGTATCCGGCCACGCGGGTGAAGCTTTCTTT
TRBV7-2	TRBJ2-7	.	once	CASSPEGSLYYEQYF	TGTGCCAGCAGCCCGGAAGGAAGTCTATACTACGAGCAGTACTTC
TRBV29-1	TRBJ2-1	.	.	CSVGPGDEQFF	TGCAGCGTGGGACCGGGGGATGAGCAGTTCTTC
TRBV6-6	TRBJ2-2	.	.	CATSRARAGELFF	TGTGCCACATCCAGGGCCCGGGCCGGGGAGCTGTTTTTT
TRBV29-1	TRBJ1-4	.	.	CSVASYRGAHGKLFF	TGCAGCGTTGCCTCCTACCGGGGCGCTCATGGGAAACTGTTTTTT
TRBV4-2	TRBJ2-7	.	.	CASSQGRSEQYF	TGTGCCAGCAGCCAAGGGCGCAGCGAGCAGTACTTC
TRBV5-1	TRBJ2-1	.	once	CASSSLERGHNEQFF	TGCGCCAGCAGCTCCCTAGAGAGGGGTCACAATGAGCAGTTCTTC
TRBV6-1	TRBJ1-5	.	.	CASSESPQPLFYSNQPQHF	TGTGCCAGCAGTGAATCCCCCCAGCCGTTGTTCTATAGCAATCAGCCCCAGCATTTT
TRBV7-2	TRBJ2-3	TRBD2	.	CASSLSGSITDTQYF	TGTGCCAGCAGCCTTAGCGGGAGCATCACAGATACGCAGTATTTT